A selection of T cell receptor beta chains follows, all from one sample in a study of technical replicates of blood from a handful of donors. The assay was immunoSEQ multiplex PCR, and TCRdb's table has in-frame clones only and misses some. The top ten clones hold about 0.38% of a sample with some 74,000 clones, about 91% of them seen once. The specimen was T cells isolated from PBMCs. The receptors derive from a human donor in good health. Each CDR3 is given with its conserved first and last residue. D genes are given only for firm matches. Not all rows give a size; the values are once, few, many and, for expanded clones, a class.

j_call clone_size d_call v_call cdr3_aa cdr3_nt
TRBJ1-3 NA NA TRBV18 CASSPSAGNTIYF TGTGCCAGCTCACCATCAGCTGGAAACACCATATATTTT
TRBJ1-2 NA NA TRBV6-5 CASSYHLAYGYTF TGTGCCAGCAGTTACCATTTGGCATATGGCTACACCTTC
TRBJ2-5 NA TRBD1 TRBV19 CASRKAGTGQETQYF TGTGCCAGTAGGAAGGCCGGGACAGGACAAGAGACCCAGTACTTC
TRBJ2-3 NA NA TRBV5-1 CASSLDGTSTDTQYF TGCGCCAGCAGCTTGGACGGGACTAGCACAGATACGCAGTATTTT
TRBJ1-1 NA NA TRBV9 CASSVATDRRNTEAFF TGTGCCAGCAGCGTAGCTACTGACAGAAGAAACACTGAAGCTTTCTTT
TRBJ1-1 NA TRBD1 TRBV9 CASSADYRGPNTEAFF TGTGCCAGCAGCGCTGATTACAGGGGACCGAACACTGAAGCTTTCTTT
TRBJ1-5 once NA TRBV10-3 CAISDQQPDQPQHF TGTGCCATCAGTGATCAACAGCCGGATCAGCCCCAGCATTTT
TRBJ2-2 NA TRBD1 TRBV9 CASRDRANTGELFF TGTGCCAGCCGTGACAGGGCTAACACCGGGGAGCTGTTTTTT
TRBJ2-5 NA NA TRBV11-2 CASSLFRETQYF TGTGCCAGCAGCTTATTCAGGGAGACCCAGTACTTC
TRBJ2-4 once NA TRBV27 CASSWALAKNIQYF TGTGCCAGCAGTTGGGCCCTAGCCAAAAACATTCAGTACTTC
TRBJ2-7 NA NA TRBV13 CASSLKFSLQGNREQYF TGTGCCAGCAGCTTAAAGTTTAGTCTCCAGGGGAATAGGGAGCAGTACTTC
TRBJ2-6 NA NA TRBV4-2 CASSQDSHNSGANVLTF TGTGCCAGCAGCCAAGATTCCCACAACTCTGGGGCCAACGTCCTGACTTTC
TRBJ2-7 once TRBD1 TRBV23-1 CASSHPRDSSYEQYF TGCGCCAGCAGTCACCCGAGGGACAGCTCCTACGAGCAGTACTTC
TRBJ1-1 NA NA TRBV5-1 CASSLGAGEAFF TGCGCCAGCAGCTTGGGGGCCGGCGAGGCTTTCTTT
TRBJ2-7 NA NA TRBV5-4 CASSLDPFYEQYF TGTGCCAGCAGCTTGGATCCTTTTTACGAGCAGTACTTC
TRBJ2-1 NA NA TRBV6-4 CASSDSVGPPYNEQFF TGTGCCAGCAGTGACTCGGTGGGCCCCCCTTACAATGAGCAGTTCTTC
TRBJ2-4 NA NA TRBV2 CATAGGGNIQYF TGTGCCACCGCTGGGGGCGGCAACATTCAGTACTTC
TRBJ2-1 NA NA TRBV2 CAIEGGLSYNEQFF TGTGCCATCGAGGGCGGCTTAAGCTACAATGAGCAGTTCTTC
TRBJ2-7 NA NA TRBV2 CASNAGLAADEQYF TGTGCCAGCAATGCAGGCTTGGCCGCCGACGAGCAGTACTTC
TRBJ1-1 NA TRBD1 TRBV6-1 CASSEQGGSTEAFF TGTGCCAGCAGCGAACAGGGGGGATCCACTGAAGCTTTCTTT
TRBJ2-5 NA NA TRBV9 CASSLGHLTQETQYF TGTGCCAGCAGCTTGGGACACCTTACTCAAGAGACCCAGTACTTC
TRBJ2-1 NA NA TRBV9 CASSVEENEQFF TGTGCCAGCAGCGTAGAGGAGAACGAGCAGTTCTTC
TRBJ2-5 NA TRBD2 TRBV28 CASSPLSGRGETQYF TGTGCCAGCAGTCCCCTTAGCGGGAGGGGAGAGACCCAGTACTTC
TRBJ2-7 NA TRBD1 TRBV5-8 CASSLAGTGYEQYF TGTGCCAGCAGCTTGGCCGGGACAGGATACGAGCAGTACTTC
TRBJ2-1 NA NA TRBV6-5 CASSYSSRNEQFF TGTGCCAGCAGTTACTCGAGCCGCAATGAGCAGTTCTTC
TRBJ2-1 NA NA TRBV9 CASTPRSPSNEQFF TGTGCCAGCACCCCCCGGTCGCCCTCCAATGAGCAGTTCTTC
TRBJ2-7 NA NA TRBV27 CASFSGIGLYEQYF TGTGCCAGTTTCTCAGGGATTGGGCTCTACGAGCAGTACTTC
TRBJ2-6 NA NA TRBV30 CACNREGGANVLTF TGTGCCTGCAACAGGGAAGGTGGGGCCAACGTCCTGACTTTC
TRBJ2-1 NA NA TRBV4-2 CASSQDLAGRSYNEQFF TGTGCCAGCAGCCAAGATTTGGCGGGACGCTCCTACAATGAGCAGTTCTTC
TRBJ2-3 NA NA TRBV21-1 CASTGSTDTQYF TGTGCCAGTACAGGGAGCACAGATACGCAGTATTTT
TRBJ2-3 NA TRBD2 TRBV13 CASSSSGSGADTQYF TGTGCCAGCAGTTCGAGCGGGAGCGGGGCAGATACGCAGTATTTT
TRBJ1-2 NA TRBD1 TRBV2 CASSDNWTGGREGYTF TGTGCCAGCAGCGACAACTGGACAGGGGGACGAGAAGGCTACACCTTC
TRBJ2-1 NA TRBD2 TRBV19 CASSIAGGGYNEQFF TGTGCCAGTAGTATAGCGGGGGGGGGCTACAATGAGCAGTTCTTC
TRBJ1-6 NA NA TRBV5-1 CASSLGRVNSPLHF TGCGCCAGCAGTTTAGGGAGGGTTAATTCACCCCTCCACTTT
TRBJ1-4 NA NA TRBV27 CASSHTGSGEKLFF TGTGCCAGCAGTCACACAGGGTCTGGTGAAAAACTGTTTTTT
TRBJ2-1 NA NA TRBV5-4 CASSAGEGQVSYNEQFF TGTGCCAGCAGCGCCGGGGAGGGACAGGTGTCCTACAATGAGCAGTTCTTC
TRBJ2-2 NA NA TRBV19 CASSELSESSGELFF TGTGCCAGTAGTGAGTTATCCGAGTCATCCGGGGAGCTGTTTTTT
TRBJ1-2 NA TRBD1 TRBV7-9 CASSSTGTGFYGYTF TGTGCCAGCAGCTCTACCGGGACAGGGTTCTATGGCTACACCTTC